Listed below are T cell receptor beta chains from one sample, sequenced in a study of prognosis after radiotherapy for stage I lung cancer. TCRdb ran MiXCR on the multiplex PCR reads and lists one entry per CDR3 protein. The repertoire consists of roughly 15,000 distinct CDR3 sequences, with roughly 31% occurring once and the leading ten covering 25%. This material consisted of PBMCs, taken before or after stereotactic body radiation therapy (not recorded which). These receptors were collected from a donor older than 45 with non-small cell lung cancer. CDR3s include the opening cysteine and the closing phenylalanine or tryptophan. The D gene is left open where the match is weak. Rows give clone size only sometimes, using once, few, many, or a class for an expanded clone.

>TRBJ1-4|NA|TRBV18|many
CASSPGWEKLFF
TGTGCCAGCTCACCCGGATGGGAAAAACTGTTTTTT
>TRBJ2-3|TRBD1|TRBV19|many
CASSEQGSDTQYF
TGTGCCAGTTCAGAACAGGGGTCAGATACGCAGTATTTT
>TRBJ1-1|NA|TRBV18|many
CASSPSQNTEAFF
TGTGCCAGCTCACCATCCCAGAACACTGAAGCTTTCTTT
>TRBJ1-2|TRBD1|TRBV28|NA
CASSLYGDSYSYGYTF
TGTGCCAGCAGTTTATATGGGGACAGCTATAGCTATGGCTACACCTTC
>TRBJ2-2|NA|TRBV18|many
CASSQTPTTPGELFF
TGTGCCAGCTCCCAGACTCCGACTACTCCCGGGGAGCTGTTTTTT
>TRBJ2-1|TRBD2|TRBV29-1|NA
CRVRAGGNEQSF
TGCAGGGTTCGGGCGGGAGGCAATGAGCAGTCATTC
>TRBJ2-7|NA|TRBV28|NA
CSSREGDGYEQYF
TGTTCCAGCCGGGAAGGGGATGGGTACGAGCAGTACTTC
>TRBJ1-1|TRBD1|TRBV20-1|many
CSAKGQGDTEAFF
TGCAGTGCCAAAGGACAGGGTGACACTGAAGCTTTCTTT
>TRBJ1-2|TRBD1|TRBV28|many
CASSSRQQGIYGYTF
TGTGCCAGCAGTTCACGCCAACAGGGGATCTATGGCTACACCTTC
>TRBJ1-6|NA|TRBV3-1|many
CASSQVRGFYNSPLHF
TGTGCCAGCAGCCAAGTAAGGGGATTTTATAATTCACCCCTCCACTTT
>TRBJ2-5|NA|TRBV14|many
CASRHQGPGETQYF
TGTGCCAGCAGACATCAGGGTCCGGGAGAGACCCAGTACTTC
>TRBJ2-3|TRBD2|TRBV29-1|few
CSAYSGKSSTDTQYF
TGCAGCGCTTATAGCGGGAAATCTAGCACAGATACGCAGTATTTT
>TRBJ2-1|NA|TRBV20-1|NA
CSATDGTPLQGSSYNEQFF
TGCAGTGCTACGGACGGGACTCCACTGCAGGGTAGCTCCTACAATGAGCAGTTCTTC
>TRBJ2-5|TRBD2|TRBV9|many
CASSSLAEGGTQYF
TGTGCCAGCAGCTCACTAGCGGAGGGGGGGACCCAGTACTTC
>TRBJ1-2|NA|TRBV10-3|NA
CAITRDGNYGFTF
TGTGCCATCACCCGGGACGGAAACTATGGCTTCACCTTC
>TRBJ2-5|TRBD2|TRBV30|NA
CAWSVPSSSGLGLETQYF
TGTGCCTGGAGTGTCCCCTCCTCTAGCGGGTTGGGGCTAGAGACCCAGTACTTC
>TRBJ2-3|NA|TRBV28|many
CASSSADTQYF
TGTGCCAGCAGTTCTGCAGATACGCAGTATTTT
>TRBJ1-2|TRBD1|TRBV6-1|many
CASKSQGQGLGGYTF
TGTGCCAGCAAGAGTCAAGGACAGGGTTTGGGTGGCTACACCTTC
>TRBJ2-7|NA|TRBV7-2|many
CASSLSGGGYEQYF
TGTGCCAGCAGCCTTAGCGGAGGAGGCTACGAGCAGTACTTC
>TRBJ1-5|NA|TRBV6-5|many
CASSSPGSNQPQHF
TGTGCCAGCAGTTCGCCGGGTAGCAATCAGCCCCAGCATTTT
>TRBJ1-5|TRBD1|TRBV12-3/TRBV12-4|many
CASRRDRSNQPQHF
TGTGCCAGCCGCCGGGACAGAAGCAATCAGCCCCAGCATTTT
>TRBJ1-3|NA|TRBV19|many
CASSITDSSGNTIYF
TGTGCCAGTAGTATTACGGATAGCTCTGGAAACACCATATATTTT
>TRBJ2-5|NA|TRBV6-5|many
CASSYSKTQYF
TGTGCCAGCAGTTACTCAAAGACCCAGTACTTC
>TRBJ2-1|TRBD2|TRBV27|medium-sized
CASSLWSSGSDEQFF
TGTGCCAGCAGTTTATGGTCTAGCGGGTCGGATGAGCAGTTCTTC
>TRBJ2-3|NA|TRBV6-5|NA
CASSSGGTRTDTQYF
TGTGCCAGCAGTTCCGGCGGGACAAGAACAGATACGCAGTATTTT
>TRBJ2-7|NA|TRBV6-1|many
CASSAGTEQYF
TGTGCCAGCAGTGCCGGGACTGAGCAGTACTTC
>TRBJ2-7|NA|TRBV11-2|many
CATEARTTYEQYF
TGTGCCACCGAAGCCAGGACAACCTACGAGCAGTACTTC
>TRBJ2-6|TRBD1|TRBV6-1|many
CASSELWTGGSGANVLTF
TGTGCCAGCAGTGAATTGTGGACAGGGGGATCTGGGGCCAACGTCCTGACTTTC
>TRBJ2-1|TRBD1|TRBV25-1|many
CASSLGQGRDNEQFF
TGTGCCAGCAGTCTGGGACAGGGGCGGGACAATGAGCAGTTCTTC
>TRBJ2-5|TRBD2|TRBV9|many
CASSVAGGPETQYF
TGTGCCAGCAGCGTAGCGGGAGGGCCTGAGACCCAGTACTTC
>TRBJ1-2|TRBD1|TRBV6-1|medium-sized
CASSHQGGGEGYTF
TGTGCCAGCAGCCATCAGGGAGGGGGCGAGGGCTACACCTTC
>TRBJ2-2|NA|TRBV6-4|NA
CASSPLACNTWELFF
TGTGCCAGCAGCCCACTTGCGTGTAACACCTGGGAGCTGTTTTTT
>TRBJ2-7|NA|TRBV10-3|NA
CAISSTAAYEQYF
TGTGCCATCAGTTCCACAGCAGCCTACGAGCAGTACTTC
>TRBJ1-2|TRBD1|TRBV5-5|few
CVSNLVRTGNYGYTF
TGTGTCAGCAACTTGGTTCGGACAGGGAACTATGGCTACACCTTC
>TRBJ1-2|NA|TRBV6-5|many
CASSSFRSGGVGYTF
TGTGCCAGCAGTTCCTTTAGGTCCGGCGGGGTTGGCTACACCTTC
>TRBJ2-5|TRBD2|TRBV27|NA
CASSLSSGGETKYF
TGTGCAAGCAGTTTATCTTCGGGAGGAGAGACCAAGTACTTC
>TRBJ2-1|NA|TRBV6-2/TRBV6-3|NA
CASRYSPFRGGESYEQFF
TGTGCCAGCAGATACTCGCCCTTTCGAGGGGGAGAATCCTATGAGCAGTTCTTC
>TRBJ2-2|NA|TRBV12-5|many
CASGPSGFGGELFF
TGTGCTAGTGGACCCAGCGGCTTCGGCGGGGAGCTGTTTTTT
>TRBJ2-3|TRBD2|TRBV13|many
CASSRTSDSDTQYF
TGTGCCAGCAGCCGGACTAGCGACAGCGATACGCAGTATTTT
>TRBJ2-2|NA|TRBV28|NA
CASRNTGELFF
TGTGCCAGCCGGAACACCGGGGAGCTGTTTTTT
>TRBJ2-1|TRBD2|TRBV12-3/TRBV12-4|medium-sized
CASCASGSYEQFF
TGTGCCAGCTGTGCTAGCGGGAGCTATGAGCAGTTCTTC
>TRBJ2-1|TRBD2|TRBV2|many
CASSDGSGRAYDEQFF
TGTGCCAGCAGTGATGGTAGCGGGAGGGCCTACGATGAGCAGTTCTTC
>TRBJ2-2|NA|TRBV13|medium-sized
CASTPRGWGASTGELFF
TGTGCCAGCACTCCGAGAGGCTGGGGAGCGAGCACCGGGGAGCTGTTTTTT
>TRBJ1-2|NA|TRBV3-1|medium-sized
CASSQGYSGGYTF
TGTGCCAGCAGCCAAGGCTATTCCGGTGGCTACACCTTC
>TRBJ1-1|TRBD1|TRBV7-8|many
CASSIRTGVGTEAFF
TGTGCCAGCAGCATACGGACAGGGGTGGGCACTGAAGCTTTCTTT
>TRBJ2-1|TRBD2|TRBV20-1|medium-sized
CSAKVAGLSYNEQFF
TGCAGTGCTAAAGTAGCGGGACTCTCCTACAATGAGCAGTTCTTC
>TRBJ1-2|TRBD1|TRBV10-3|many
CAISETGMDGYTF
TGTGCCATCAGCGAGACAGGGATGGATGGCTACACCTTC
>TRBJ1-5|NA|TRBV6-1|many
CASSHIPSTISNQPQHF
TGTGCCAGCAGCCACATCCCAAGCACCATCAGCAATCAGCCCCAGCATTTT
>TRBJ2-3|TRBD2|TRBV11-2|many
CASSSLAGLNTQYF
TGTGCCAGCAGCTCATTAGCGGGATTGAATACGCAGTATTTT
>TRBJ2-1|NA|TRBV5-8|many
CASSFRAYNEQFF
TGTGCCAGCAGCTTCCGGGCCTACAATGAGCAGTTCTTC
>TRBJ2-6|NA|TRBV7-8|NA
CASSLVLSGANVPTF
TGTGCCAGCAGCTTAGTACTCTCTGGGGCCAACGTCCCGACTTTC